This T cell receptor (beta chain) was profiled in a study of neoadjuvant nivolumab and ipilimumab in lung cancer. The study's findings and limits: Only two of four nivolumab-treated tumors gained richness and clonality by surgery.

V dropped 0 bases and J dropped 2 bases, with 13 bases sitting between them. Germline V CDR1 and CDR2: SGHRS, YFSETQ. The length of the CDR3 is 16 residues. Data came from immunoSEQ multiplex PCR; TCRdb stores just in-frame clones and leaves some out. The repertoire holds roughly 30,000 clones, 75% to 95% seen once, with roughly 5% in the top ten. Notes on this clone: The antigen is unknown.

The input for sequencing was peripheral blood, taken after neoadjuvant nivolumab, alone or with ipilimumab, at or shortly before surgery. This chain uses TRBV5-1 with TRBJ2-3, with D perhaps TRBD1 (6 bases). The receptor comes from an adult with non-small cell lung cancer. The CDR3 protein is CASSLGTVGSTDTQYF. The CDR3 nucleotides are TGCGCCAGCAGCTTGGGGACAGTGGGATCCACAGATACGCAGTATTTT.